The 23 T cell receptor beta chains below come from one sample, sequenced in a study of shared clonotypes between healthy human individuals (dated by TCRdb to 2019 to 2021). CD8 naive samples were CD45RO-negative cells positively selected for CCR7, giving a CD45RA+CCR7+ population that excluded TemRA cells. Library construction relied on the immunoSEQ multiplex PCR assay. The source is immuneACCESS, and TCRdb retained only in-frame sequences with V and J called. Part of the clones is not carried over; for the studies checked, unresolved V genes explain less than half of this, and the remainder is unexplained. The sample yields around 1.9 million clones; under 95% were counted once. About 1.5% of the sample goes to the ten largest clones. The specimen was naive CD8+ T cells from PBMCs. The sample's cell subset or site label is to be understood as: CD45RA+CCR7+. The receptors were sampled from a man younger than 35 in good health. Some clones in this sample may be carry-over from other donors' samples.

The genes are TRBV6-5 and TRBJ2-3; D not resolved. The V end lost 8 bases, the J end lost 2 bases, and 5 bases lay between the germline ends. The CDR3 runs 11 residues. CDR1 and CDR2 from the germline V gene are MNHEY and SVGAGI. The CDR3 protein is CASFLTDTQYF. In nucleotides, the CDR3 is TGTGCCAGCTTCCTCACAGATACGCAGTATTTT.

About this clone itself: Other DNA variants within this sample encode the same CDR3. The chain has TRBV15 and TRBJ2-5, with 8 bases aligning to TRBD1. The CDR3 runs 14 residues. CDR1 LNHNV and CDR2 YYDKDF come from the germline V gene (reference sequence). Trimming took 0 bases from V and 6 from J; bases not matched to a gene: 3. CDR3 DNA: TGTGCCACCAGCAGAGATCAGGGGGCGAAGACCCAGTACTTC. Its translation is CATSRDQGAKTQYF.

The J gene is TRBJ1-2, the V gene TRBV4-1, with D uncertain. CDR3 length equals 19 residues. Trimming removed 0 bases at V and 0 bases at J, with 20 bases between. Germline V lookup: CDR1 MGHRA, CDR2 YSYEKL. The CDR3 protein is CASSQDIKVVSDSNYGYTF. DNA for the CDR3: TGCGCCAGCAGCCAAGATATTAAGGTCGTCAGTGATTCTAACTATGGCTACACCTTC.

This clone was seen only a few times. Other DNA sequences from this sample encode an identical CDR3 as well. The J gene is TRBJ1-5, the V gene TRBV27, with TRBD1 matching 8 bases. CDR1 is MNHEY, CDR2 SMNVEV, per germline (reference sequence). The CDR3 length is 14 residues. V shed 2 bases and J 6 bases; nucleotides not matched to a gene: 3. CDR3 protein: CASSLGQGGQPQHF. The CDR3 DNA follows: TGTGCCAGCAGTTTAGGACAGGGCGGTCAGCCCCAGCATTTT.

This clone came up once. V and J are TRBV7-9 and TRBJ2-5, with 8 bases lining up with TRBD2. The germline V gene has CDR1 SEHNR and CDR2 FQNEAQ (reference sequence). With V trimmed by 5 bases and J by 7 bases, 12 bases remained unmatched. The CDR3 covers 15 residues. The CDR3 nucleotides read TGTGCCAGCAGCCGAAAAGGGCGGGAGGTTGCGACCCAGTACTTC. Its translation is CASSRKGREVATQYF.

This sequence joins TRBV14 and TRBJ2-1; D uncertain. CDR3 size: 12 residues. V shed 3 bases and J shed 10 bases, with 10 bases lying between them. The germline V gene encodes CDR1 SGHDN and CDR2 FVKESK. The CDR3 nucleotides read TGTGCCAGCAGCCAGGTAGTAGGGGAGCAGTTCTTC. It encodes CASSQVVGEQFF.

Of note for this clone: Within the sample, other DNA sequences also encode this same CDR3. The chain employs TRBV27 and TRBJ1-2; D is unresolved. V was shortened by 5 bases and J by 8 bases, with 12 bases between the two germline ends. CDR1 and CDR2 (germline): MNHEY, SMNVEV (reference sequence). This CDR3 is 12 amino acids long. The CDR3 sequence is CASSTPGYGYTF. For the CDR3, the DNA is TGTGCCAGCAGTACCCCAGGATACGGCTACACCTTC.

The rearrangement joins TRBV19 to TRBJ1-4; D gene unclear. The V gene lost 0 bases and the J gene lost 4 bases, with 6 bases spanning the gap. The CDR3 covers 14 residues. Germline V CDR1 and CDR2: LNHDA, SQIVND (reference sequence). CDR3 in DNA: TGTGCCAGTAGTATAGACAGACTTAATGAAAAACTGTTTTTT. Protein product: CASSIDRLNEKLFF.

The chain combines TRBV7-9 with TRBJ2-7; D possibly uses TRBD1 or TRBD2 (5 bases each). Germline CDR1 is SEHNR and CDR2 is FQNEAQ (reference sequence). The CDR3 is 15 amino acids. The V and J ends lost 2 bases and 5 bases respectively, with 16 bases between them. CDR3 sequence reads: CASSLWAGSIDEQYF. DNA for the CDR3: TGTGCCAGCAGCTTATGGGCAGGGAGTATTGACGAGCAGTACTTC.

This chain's CDR3 is CASSVSGRARDEQFF. Written as DNA, the CDR3 is TGTGCCAGCAGCGTAAGCGGGAGGGCCAGGGATGAGCAGTTCTTC. The chain recombines TRBV9 with TRBJ2-1; 10 bases are a match to TRBD2. V dropped 1 base and J dropped 8; count of bases not matched to a gene: 6. There are 15 residues in the CDR3. Per the germline V gene, CDR1 is SGDLS and CDR2 is YYNGEE.

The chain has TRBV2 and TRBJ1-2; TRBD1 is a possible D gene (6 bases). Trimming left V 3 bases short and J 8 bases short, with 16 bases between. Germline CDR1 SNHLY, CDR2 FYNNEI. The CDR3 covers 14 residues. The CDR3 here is CASSEGRQGRGYTF. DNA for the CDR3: TGTGCCAGCAGTGAGGGGCGGCAGGGGAGAGGCTACACCTTC.

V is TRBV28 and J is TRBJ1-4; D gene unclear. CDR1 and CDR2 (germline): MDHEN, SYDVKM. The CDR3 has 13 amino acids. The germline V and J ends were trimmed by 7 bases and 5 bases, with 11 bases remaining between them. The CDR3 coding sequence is TGTGCCAGCACCGCGAGACGAAATGAAAAACTGTTTTTT. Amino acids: CASTARRNEKLFF.

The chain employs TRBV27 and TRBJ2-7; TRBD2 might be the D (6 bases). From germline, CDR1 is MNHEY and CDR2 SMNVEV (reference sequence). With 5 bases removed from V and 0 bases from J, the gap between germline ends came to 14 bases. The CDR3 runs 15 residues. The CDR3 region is CASSAPSVPSYEQYF. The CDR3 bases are TGTGCCAGCAGTGCCCCTAGCGTTCCCTCCTACGAGCAGTACTTC.

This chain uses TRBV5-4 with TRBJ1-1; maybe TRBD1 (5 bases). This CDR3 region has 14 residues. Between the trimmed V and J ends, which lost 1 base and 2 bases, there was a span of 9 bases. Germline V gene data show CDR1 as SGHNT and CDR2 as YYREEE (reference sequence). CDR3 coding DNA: TGTGCCAGCAGCTTGTTTCAGGGAAACACTGAAGCTTTCTTT. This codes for CASSLFQGNTEAFF. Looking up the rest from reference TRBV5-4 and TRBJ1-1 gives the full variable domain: ETGVTQSPTHLIKTRGQQVTLRCSSQSGHNTVSWYQQALGQGPQFIFQYYREEENGRGNFPPRFSGLQFPNYSSELNVNALELDDSALYLCASSLFQGNTEAFFGQGTRLTVV.

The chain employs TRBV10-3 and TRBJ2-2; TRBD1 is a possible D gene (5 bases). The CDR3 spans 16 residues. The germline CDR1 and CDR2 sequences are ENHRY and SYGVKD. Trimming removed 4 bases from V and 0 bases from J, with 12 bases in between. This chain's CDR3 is CAISGGAIANTGELFF. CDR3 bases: TGTGCCATCAGTGGTGGGGCTATTGCGAACACCGGGGAGCTGTTTTTT.

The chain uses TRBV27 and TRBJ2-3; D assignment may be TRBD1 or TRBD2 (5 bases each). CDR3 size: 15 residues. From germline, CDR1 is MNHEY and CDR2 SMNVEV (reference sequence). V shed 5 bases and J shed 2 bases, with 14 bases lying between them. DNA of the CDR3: TGTGCCAGCAGTGTTGAGGGGCTTCCCACAGATACGCAGTATTTT. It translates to CASSVEGLPTDTQYF.

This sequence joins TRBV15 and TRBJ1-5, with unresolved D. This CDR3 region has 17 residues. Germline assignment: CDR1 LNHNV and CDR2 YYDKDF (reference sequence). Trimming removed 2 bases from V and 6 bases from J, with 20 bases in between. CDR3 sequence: CATSRNPGSKNGQPQHF. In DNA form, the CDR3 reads TGTGCCACCAGCAGAAACCCCGGGAGCAAGAACGGTCAGCCCCAGCATTTT.

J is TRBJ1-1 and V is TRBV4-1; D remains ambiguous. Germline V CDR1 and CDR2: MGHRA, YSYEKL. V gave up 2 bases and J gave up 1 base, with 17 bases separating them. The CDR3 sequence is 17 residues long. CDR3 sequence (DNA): TGCGCCAGCAGCCAAACCCGGGAACCAAAGGAGAACACTGAAGCTTTCTTT. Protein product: CASSQTREPKENTEAFF.

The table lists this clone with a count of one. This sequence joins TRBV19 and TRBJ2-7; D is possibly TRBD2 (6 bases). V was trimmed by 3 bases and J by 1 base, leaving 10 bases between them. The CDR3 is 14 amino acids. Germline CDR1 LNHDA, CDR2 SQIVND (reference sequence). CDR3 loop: CASSISGLSYEQYF. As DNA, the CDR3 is TGTGCCAGTAGTATCAGCGGGCTATCCTACGAGCAGTACTTC. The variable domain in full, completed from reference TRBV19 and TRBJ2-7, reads DGGITQSPKYLFRKEGQNVTLSCEQNLNHDAMYWYRQDPGQGLRLIYYSQIVNDFQKGDIAEGYSVSREKKESFPLTVTSAQKNPTAFYLCASSISGLSYEQYFGPGTRLTVT.

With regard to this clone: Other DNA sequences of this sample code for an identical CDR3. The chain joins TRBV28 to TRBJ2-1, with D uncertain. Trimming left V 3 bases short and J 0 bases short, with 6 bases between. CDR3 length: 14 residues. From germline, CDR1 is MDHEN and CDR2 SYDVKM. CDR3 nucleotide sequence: TGTGCCAGCAGTTTCTCTAGCTCCTACAATGAGCAGTTCTTC. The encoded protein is CASSFSSSYNEQFF.

CDR3 coding DNA: TGTGCCAGCAGCCAAGATCACGGGGCAGGGGGCGTTGTAACTGAAGCTTTCTTT. It translates to CASSQDHGAGGVVTEAFF. The chain couples TRBV14 to TRBJ1-1, with TRBD1 matching over 8 bases. Unmatched junction bases numbered 14, after V lost 0 bases and J lost 5 bases. Germline CDR1 and CDR2: SGHDN and FVKESK. The CDR3 runs 18 residues.

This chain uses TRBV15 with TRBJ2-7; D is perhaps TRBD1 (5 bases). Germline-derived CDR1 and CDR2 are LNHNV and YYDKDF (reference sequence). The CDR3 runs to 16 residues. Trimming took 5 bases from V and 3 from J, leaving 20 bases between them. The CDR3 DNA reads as TGTGCCACCAGCGCCTTTGGGGCATTCCCTCTCTACGAGCAGTACTTC. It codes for CATSAFGAFPLYEQYF.

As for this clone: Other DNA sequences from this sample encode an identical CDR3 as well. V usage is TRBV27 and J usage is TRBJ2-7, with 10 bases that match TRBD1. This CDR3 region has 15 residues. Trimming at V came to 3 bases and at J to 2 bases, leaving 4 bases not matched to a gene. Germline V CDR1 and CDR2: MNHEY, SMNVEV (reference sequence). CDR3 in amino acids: CASSFLGTGAYEQYF. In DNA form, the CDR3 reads TGTGCCAGCAGTTTCCTCGGGACAGGGGCCTACGAGCAGTACTTC.